This entry lists 3 T cell receptor beta chains sequenced from one sample in a study of CD8+CD57+ T cells in acquired aplastic anemia. Genomic DNA, the template, was used for profiling of the TCR beta VDJ and CDR3. Each CDR3 protein gets one entry after TCRdb re-called the reads with MiXCR. The table has 250,000 to 350,000 distinct CDR3 sequences, approximately 60% seen once. Patients chosen for sequencing had shown CD8+CD57+ cell expansion by flow cytometry. Material: sorted CD4+, CD8+, or CD8+CD57+ T cells (not recorded which) from PBMCs. Receptors were obtained from a human donor with aplastic anemia.

This sequence joins TRBV2 and TRBJ2-7; the D is unclear. V shed 0 bases and J shed 2 bases, with 17 bases lying between them. Looked up from germline, CDR1 is SNHLY and CDR2 is FYNNEI. This CDR3 contains 17 residues. This chain's CDR3 is CASSEALLIDLAYEQYF. CDR3 bases: TGTGCCAGCAGTGAAGCGCTTCTTATAGACCTAGCCTACGAGCAGTACTTC.

The rearrangement uses TRBV9 and TRBJ2-1; 11 nucleotides line up with TRBD2. This CDR3 spans 17 amino acids. The ends lost 0 bases at V and 5 bases at J; junction bases unmatched: 7. In germline, CDR1 is SGDLS, CDR2 YYNGEE. In DNA, the CDR3 is TGTGCCAGCAGCGTAGGGGCTAGCGGGGGGTTAGACAATGAGCAGTTCTTC. Protein: CASSVGASGGLDNEQFF.

About this clonotype itself: One junction end disagrees with the germline gene, perhaps due to a read error. This chain uses TRBV15 with TRBJ1-6; D is uncertain. Germline loops: CDR1 LNHNV, CDR2 YYDKDF (reference sequence). The CDR3 sequence is 18 residues long. The CDR3 region is CATSRDRLGSSYSSPLHF. The CDR3 bases are TGTGCCACCAGCAGAGATCGCTTAGGTAGCTCCTATAGTTCACCCCTCCACTTT.